The 30 T cell receptor beta chains listed next were all sequenced from one sample in a study of T cells in Graves' hyperthyroidism and ophthalmopathy. Amplification targeted TCR beta CDR3 regions from RNA transcripts. During a first-round RT-PCR of the TCR CDR3, the HTBI primer set was used. Via MiXCR, TCRdb re-called the multiplex PCR reads, giving one row per CDR3 protein. The table has around 500,000 distinct CDR3 sequences, 14% seen once; the top ten hold 15% to 20%. The sequenced sample was blood. The receptors shown here come from a young woman with Graves' hyperthyroidism.

This clonotype appeared many times. The chain uses TRBV30 and TRBJ1-1; TRBD1 might be the D (6 bases). V shed 3 bases and J shed 4 bases, with 9 bases lying between them. This CDR3 is 12 amino acids long. CDR1 and CDR2 (germline): GTSNPN, SVGIG (reference sequence). The DNA of the CDR3 is TGTGCCTGGAGCAAGGGGGGCACTGAAGCTTTCTTT. Its translation is CAWSKGGTEAFF.

In this sample, this clonotype turned up many times. The chain employs TRBV5-1 and TRBJ2-1; the D gene could be TRBD1 or TRBD2 (7 bases each). CDR3 size: 14 residues. In germline, CDR1 is SGHRS, CDR2 YFSETQ. The germline V and J ends were trimmed by 5 bases and 5 bases, with 14 bases remaining between them. The CDR3 DNA reads TGCGCCAGCAGACGGGGGGACAGCCACAATGAGCAGTTCTTC. Protein product: CASRRGDSHNEQFF.

This clonotype was recorded a few times. V usage is TRBV6-5 and J usage is TRBJ2-7; the D is unclear. Trimming removed 2 bases at V and 3 bases at J, with 11 bases between. The CDR3 consists of 14 residues. CDR1 is MNHEY, CDR2 SVGAGI, per germline. The chain's CDR3 is CASSYRSSGYEQYV. CDR3 sequence (DNA): TGTGCCAGCAGTTACCGCAGTTCCGGCTACGAGCAGTACGTC.

The CDR3 DNA reads TGTGCCAGCAGTTGGGGACAAACTAACTATGGCTACACCTTC. It translates to CASSWGQTNYGYTF. This chain links TRBV6-1 with TRBJ1-2; D perhaps matches TRBD1 (6 bases). The CDR3 sequence is 14 residues long. V was shortened by 5 bases and J by 0 bases, with 10 bases between the two germline ends. CDR1 is MNHNS and CDR2 is SASEGT in the germline V gene.

This clonotype has a count of ten or more. This rearrangement joins TRBV27 to TRBJ2-3, with D perhaps matching TRBD1 or TRBD2 (5 bases each). Per germline, CDR1 MNHEY and CDR2 SMNVEV (reference sequence). The V end was cut by 5 bases, the J end by 0 bases, with 15 bases between. The CDR3 is made up of 16 amino acids. The CDR3 DNA follows: TGTGCCAGCAGTCCACGACAGACTACTAGCACAGATACGCAGTATTTT. Encoded protein: CASSPRQTTSTDTQYF.

The chain's CDR3 is CASGPGRGAEYNEQFF. In nucleotides, the CDR3 is TGTGCCAGCGGCCCTGGTCGGGGGGCGGAATACAATGAGCAGTTCTTC. The gene calls are TRBV7-3 and TRBJ2-1, with D maybe TRBD2 (7 bases). This CDR3 has 16 residues. V gave up 8 bases and J gave up 4 bases, with 21 bases separating them. CDR1 SGHTA and CDR2 FQGTGA come from the germline V gene.

The chain carries TRBV7-2 and TRBJ1-5; possibly TRBD1 for D (5 bases). V lost 6 bases and J 0 bases, leaving 18 bases between the germline ends. Germline CDR1 is SGHTA and CDR2 is FQGNSA. The CDR3 length is 17 residues. The CDR3 protein is CASSYSWDEPSNQPQHF. Written as DNA, the CDR3 is TGTGCCAGCAGTTACAGTTGGGACGAGCCTAGCAATCAGCCCCAGCATTTT.

Comments on this clonotype: Being one base from a much bigger clone, this may be a read error. The V and J genes are TRBV6-5 and TRBJ2-1; 8 bases fit TRBD2. CDR3 length: 15 amino acids. Germline V gene data show CDR1 as MNHEY and CDR2 as SVGAGI. CDR3 in amino acids: CASSYYGRGVDEQLF. DNA of the CDR3: TGTGCCAGCAGTTACTACGGGAGGGGGGTCGATGAGCAGCTCTTC.

This clonotype came up a few times. The chain employs TRBV3-1 and TRBJ2-3; D not certain. With 1 base removed from V and 12 bases from J, the gap between germline ends came to 17 bases. This CDR3 has 14 residues. Per the germline V gene, CDR1 is LGHDT and CDR2 is YNNKEL (reference sequence). The DNA for the CDR3 is TGTGCCAGCAGCCAAGGACCATCCGTGGGGTCTCAGTATTTT. Residues: CASSQGPSVGSQYF.

V is TRBV24-1 and J is TRBJ2-1, with 8 bases lining up with TRBD1. CDR1 is KGHDR and CDR2 is SFDVKD in the germline V gene. Trimming removed 4 bases from V and 6 bases from J; junction bases left unmatched: 7. The CDR3 has 15 residues. The CDR3 is CATSDPGQGSNEQFF. In nucleotides, the CDR3 is TGTGCCACCAGTGACCCCGGACAGGGTAGCAATGAGCAGTTCTTC.

The rearrangement links TRBV11-3 to TRBJ2-1; the match to TRBD2 covers 16 bases. The CDR3 runs to 18 residues. The V segment lost 4 bases and the J segment 2 bases; nucleotides outside the gene matches: 5. The germline CDR1 and CDR2 sequences are SGHNT and YENEEA. For the CDR3, the DNA is TGTGCCAGCAGCTCGAGGGGGACTAGCGGGAGGGCCTACAATGAGCAGTTCTTC. It yields the protein CASSSRGTSGRAYNEQFF.

The V and J genes are TRBV6-4 and TRBJ1-2, with 7 bases identical to TRBD1. The V gene end was trimmed by 5 bases and the J gene end by 4 bases; junction bases not matched to a gene: 7. Germline V gene lookup returns CDR1 MRHNA and CDR2 SNTAGT. CDR3 length equals 14 residues. The CDR3 is CASSQPGTAYGYTF. In DNA, the CDR3 is TGTGCCAGCAGTCAACCCGGGACAGCCTATGGCTACACCTTC.

This clonotype was counted at least ten times. The chain recombines TRBV2 with TRBJ2-1, with 9 bases matching TRBD1. Trimming cost V 1 base and J 8 bases; bases outside gene matches: 9. The germline CDR1 and CDR2 sequences are SNHLY and FYNNEI. The CDR3 has 16 amino acids. The CDR3 DNA is TGTGCCAGCAGTGAAGGACAGGGGGGATCACAGGATGAGCAGTTCTTC. Its protein product is CASSEGQGGSQDEQFF.

This clonotype has just a few counts. The chain recombines TRBV9 with TRBJ1-5; D perhaps matches TRBD1 (6 bases). The germline gives CDR1 SGDLS, CDR2 YYNGEE. This CDR3 has 16 amino acids. Between the trimmed V and J ends, which lost 4 bases and 7 bases, there was a span of 21 bases. This CDR3 is CASSSHPQGTGQPQHF. In nucleotides, the CDR3 is TGTGCCAGCAGCTCACACCCACAGGGAACGGGGCAGCCCCAGCATTTT.

This clonotype was seen at least ten times. The rearrangement links TRBV11-2 to TRBJ1-1, with a tentative D call TRBD1 (5 bases). CDR1 is SGHAT and CDR2 is FQNNGV in the germline V gene. This CDR3 comprises 15 residues. V was trimmed by 8 bases and J by 4 bases, leaving 20 bases between them. The CDR3 DNA is TGTGCCAGCCTCAGGGCGGGCGGGGTGCTCACTGAAGCTTTCTTT. This sequence encodes CASLRAGGVLTEAFF. Full variable domain (remainder filled in from reference TRBV11-2 and TRBJ1-1): EAGVAQSPRYKIIEKRQSVAFWCNPISGHATLYWYQQILGQGPKLLIQFQNNGVVDDSQLPKDRFSAERLKGVDSTLKIQPAKLEDSAVYLCASLRAGGVLTEAFFGQGTRLTVV.

This rearrangement joins TRBV7-9 to TRBJ1-1, with D possibly matching TRBD1 (6 bases). Germline V gene lookup returns CDR1 SEHNR and CDR2 FQNEAQ (reference sequence). This CDR3 is built from 15 residues. Trimming left V 4 bases short and J 4 bases short, with 16 bases between. The CDR3 nucleotides read TGTGCCAGCAGCTGGGCCCAGGGGACGGGCACTGAAGCTTTCTTT. Amino acids: CASSWAQGTGTEAFF.

V usage is TRBV4-1 and J usage is TRBJ1-6; D unresolved. Germline values: CDR1 MGHRA, CDR2 YSYEKL. This CDR3 is 16 amino acids long. V lost 1 base to trimming and J lost 8 bases, with 15 bases between them. The CDR3, as DNA: TGCGCCAGCAGCCAAGTAGCTGCGGGTATTGATTCACCCCTCCACTTT. Amino acids: CASSQVAAGIDSPLHF.

In this sample, this clonotype turned up a few times. This chain links TRBV7-9 with TRBJ2-1; TRBD2 aligns across 9 bases. The CDR3 extends over 17 amino acids. Germline V CDR1 and CDR2: SEHNR, FQNEAQ (reference sequence). With 4 bases clipped from V and 10 bases from J, the junction kept 17 bases outside the gene matches. The CDR3 here is CASSSTSTSGLLGEQFF. The CDR3 bases are TGTGCCAGCAGCTCGACTTCAACTAGCGGGTTGTTGGGGGAGCAGTTCTTC.

The chain combines TRBV12-3 or TRBV12-4 with TRBJ1-4, with 10 bases lining up with TRBD1. The CDR3 extends over 15 amino acids. J gave up 7 bases and V 5 bases, and 7 bases lay outside the gene matches. The CDR3 DNA reads as TGTGCCAGCAGTCCGCGGACAGGGGGGCCTGAAAAACTGTTTTTT. It codes for CASSPRTGGPEKLFF.

There are many counts of this clonotype. The chain couples TRBV19 to TRBJ2-7; D is uncertain. Germline values: CDR1 LNHDA, CDR2 SQIVND (reference sequence). The CDR3 covers 14 residues. Between the trimmed V and J ends, which lost 4 bases and 0 bases, there was a span of 10 bases. CDR3 sequence: CASSNSLDSYEQYV. CDR3 coding DNA: TGTGCCAGTAGTAATTCTCTAGACTCCTACGAGCAGTACGTC.

This clonotype has ten or more counts. This sequence joins TRBV20-1 and TRBJ1-3; 7 bases are shared with TRBD1. J was trimmed by 4 bases and V by 0 bases; bases with no gene match: 6. Germline CDR1 reads DFQATT; CDR2 reads SNEGSKA (reference sequence). The CDR3 has 15 residues. CDR3 bases: TGCAGTGCTAGAGATCCAACAGGGGACGGAAACACCATATATTTT. Its protein is CSARDPTGDGNTIYF.

This clonotype has ten or more counts. V gene TRBV29-1 combines with J gene TRBJ1-2; 8 positions agree with TRBD1. The germline gives CDR1 SQVTM, CDR2 ANQGSEA. This CDR3 has 15 amino acids. Trimming took 7 bases from V and 6 from J; bases not matched to a gene: 16. The CDR3 bases are TGCAGCGCCGGTAGAGGGAGAACAGGGGGGGATGGCTACACCTTC. Its translation is CSAGRGRTGGDGYTF.

Only a few counts were recorded for this clonotype. Germline and junction disagree at one end, which may indicate a read error. The rearrangement joins TRBV15 to TRBJ2-1, with TRBD2 matching 9 bases. The CDR3 runs 18 residues. CDR1 and CDR2 (germline): LNHNV, YYDKDF (reference sequence). CDR3 DNA: TGTGCCACCAGCAGAGATTCAGGCGGGAGGGCCCCTTACAATGGGCAGTTCTTC. Translating it yields CATSRDSGGRAPYNGQFF. The entire variable domain, with the rest obtained from reference TRBV15 and TRBJ2-1, is as follows: DAMVIQNPRYQVTQFGKPVTLSCSQTLNHNVMYWYQQKSSQAPKLLFHYYDKDFNNEADTPDNFQSRRPNTSFCFLDIRSPGLGDTAMYLCATSRDSGGRAPYNGQFFGPGTRLTVL.

About this clonotype itself: This sequence may be a read error, since a much larger clone differs from it by one base. The V and J genes are TRBV2 and TRBJ2-5; D might be TRBD2 (7 bases). The end of the DNA is better explained by TRBJ2-7, so the J call may be wrong. The germline V gene has CDR1 SNHLY and CDR2 FYNNEI. The CDR3 covers 12 residues. CDR3 bases: TGTGCCGGCGGGGGACACCAATGCGAGCAGTACGTC. This encodes CAGGGHQCEQYV.

There are a few counts of this clonotype. V and J are TRBV11-2 and TRBJ1-2, with D perhaps TRBD1 (6 bases). The V end lost 3 bases, the J end lost 3 bases, and 14 bases lay between the germline ends. The CDR3 has 15 amino acids. Germline CDR1 reads SGHAT; CDR2 reads FQNNGV. CDR3 bases: TGTGCCAGCAGCTTTGATGAAACAGGGCACTATGGCTACACCTTC. The encoded protein is CASSFDETGHYGYTF.

Points on this clonotype: Possible read error: a much larger clone is one base away. V gene TRBV7-9 combines with J gene TRBJ2-7, with 13 bases matching TRBD2. The CDR3 totals 16 residues. The germline CDR1 and CDR2 sequences are SEHNR and FQNEAQ (reference sequence). This CDR3 reads CASSPPGLAGVYERYF. The CDR3 DNA reads as TGTGCCAGCAGCCCCCCCGGACTAGCGGGAGTGTACGAGCGGTACTTC.

This clonotype was counted many times. The V gene is TRBV2, the J gene TRBJ1-5; TRBD1 matches 7 bases. The CDR3 consists of 14 residues. Unmatched junction bases numbered 11, after V lost 8 bases and J lost 7 bases. Germline assignment: CDR1 SNHLY and CDR2 FYNNEI. The CDR3 nucleotides read TGTGCCAGCGGAAGTAGACAGGGACACCAGCCCCAGCATTTT. This codes for CASGSRQGHQPQHF. The complete variable domain, with remaining parts taken from reference TRBV2 and TRBJ1-5, reads EPEVTQTPSHQVTQMGQEVILRCVPISNHLYFYWYRQILGQKVEFLVSFYNNEISEKSEIFDDQFSVERPDGSNFTLKIRSTKLEDSAMYFCASGSRQGHQPQHFGDGTRLSIL.

The chain links TRBV20-1 to TRBJ1-1, with D possibly being TRBD1 (6 bases). This CDR3 has 12 residues. The germline V gene encodes CDR1 DFQATT and CDR2 SNEGSKA (reference sequence). Trimming stripped 5 bases from V and 5 bases from J, with 12 bases between. For the CDR3, the DNA is TGCAGTGCTGTCTTACAGGGAACTGAAGCTTTCTTT. This translates into CSAVLQGTEAFF.

The V call is TRBV11-2, the J call TRBJ2-7; 7 nucleotides agree with TRBD1. This CDR3 has 15 amino acids. The germline gives CDR1 SGHAT, CDR2 FQNNGV. V was clipped by 5 bases and J by 6 bases; unmatched bases: 13. As DNA, the CDR3 is TGTGCCAGCAGCCCTATCTACACAGGGGACCGCGAGCAGTACTTC. It specifies CASSPIYTGDREQYF.

Only a few counts were recorded for this clonotype. The V gene is TRBV29-1, the J gene TRBJ1-1; weak D call: TRBD1 (5 bases). V was cut by 1 base and J by 5 bases, with 14 bases left in between. The CDR3 length is 14 residues. CDR1 and CDR2 from the germline V gene are SQVTM and ANQGSEA. The DNA of the CDR3 is TGCAGCGTTGAAGGGGGCGAGGTTGGGACTGAAGCTTTCTTT. Its protein product is CSVEGGEVGTEAFF. Complete variable domain (other parts from reference TRBV29-1 and TRBJ1-1): SAVISQKPSRDICQRGTSLTIQCQVDSQVTMMFWYRQQPGQSLTLIATANQGSEATYESGFVIDKFPISRPNLTFSTLTVSNMSPEDSSIYLCSVEGGEVGTEAFFGQGTRLTVV.